This TCR beta chain is drawn from a study of T-cell memory formation after mild COVID-19. TCRdb called the 5' RACE reads again in MiXCR, with one record for every CDR3 protein. The sample carries around 100,000 distinct CDR3 sequences, roughly 11% recorded once. The sequence derives from a man between 18 and 29 years old who had mild COVID-19 (a few samples of this study predate the infection). Cell type and time point are not known. Material: PBMCs or a T cell subset sorted from them (not recorded which).

CDR3 in amino acids: CASRRQGAKTEAFF. The CDR3 coding sequence is TGTGCCAGCAGGAGACAGGGGGCGAAGACTGAAGCTTTCTTT. V gene TRBV6-5 combines with J gene TRBJ1-1, with 10 bases aligning to TRBD1. CDR1 MNHEY and CDR2 SVGAGI come from the germline V gene. The length of the CDR3 is 14 residues. V lost 6 bases, J lost 5 bases, and 6 bases stayed unmatched.